A single sample is the source of the 9 T cell receptor beta chains below, sequenced in a study of blood T cell repertoires in COVID-19. Here immunoSEQ multiplex PCR was the method, and the copy in TCRdb shows in-frame clones only, minus some. The table lists approximately 42,000 clones, over 65% of them singletons, with about 60% in the top ten. Input material: peripheral blood. The receptors were sampled from a man older than 75 with acute or convalescent COVID-19.

The chain carries TRBV6-2 or TRBV6-3 and TRBJ2-1; 7 bases are shared with TRBD2. V lost 5 bases to trimming and J lost 4 bases; unmatched junction nucleotides: 5. There are 14 residues in the CDR3. Germline CDR1 is MNHEY and CDR2 is SVGEGT. The CDR3 reads CASSPTGRYNEQFF. Written as DNA, the CDR3 is TGTGCCAGCAGTCCGACCGGGAGGTACAATGAGCAGTTCTTC.

The V gene is TRBV7-3, the J gene TRBJ1-6, with 10 bases lining up with TRBD1. V was clipped by 5 bases and J by 8 bases; unmatched bases: 6. Germline-derived CDR1 and CDR2 are SGHTA and FQGTGA. CDR3 size: 15 residues. CDR3 DNA: TGTGCCAGCAGCCCCACCGGGACAGGGGATTCACCCCTCCACTTT. Its protein product is CASSPTGTGDSPLHF.

DNA for the CDR3: TGTGCCAGCTCACCTCGCGGATGGGACACTGAAGCTTTCTTT. Encoded protein: CASSPRGWDTEAFF. The chain is built from TRBV18 and TRBJ1-1, with D hard to call. V was clipped by 3 bases and J by 3 bases, with 11 bases between them. This CDR3 is 14 amino acids long. The germline CDR1 and CDR2 sequences are KGHSH and LQKENI.

This clone appeared a few times. V usage is TRBV5-4 and J usage is TRBJ2-1, with D unresolved. Germline V gene lookup returns CDR1 SGHNT and CDR2 YYREEE (reference sequence). Trimming took 0 bases from V and 0 from J, leaving 7 bases between them. CDR3 length: 15 amino acids. The CDR3 reads CASSLERSSYNEQFF. For the CDR3, the DNA is TGTGCCAGCAGCTTGGAGAGGAGCTCCTACAATGAGCAGTTCTTC. The variable domain in full, with the rest retrieved from reference TRBV5-4 and TRBJ2-1, is ETGVTQSPTHLIKTRGQQVTLRCSSQSGHNTVSWYQQALGQGPQFIFQYYREEENGRGNFPPRFSGLQFPNYSSELNVNALELDDSALYLCASSLERSSYNEQFFGPGTRLTVL.

This clone was detected only once. V and J are TRBV24-1 and TRBJ2-1; 8 bases are a match to TRBD2. CDR1 and CDR2 from the germline V gene are KGHDR and SFDVKD. The CDR3 is 17 residues long. V shed 3 bases and J 4 bases; nucleotides not matched to a gene: 10. CDR3 coding DNA: TGTGCCACCAGTGATCGGGGGGGACAACCCCCTTACAATGAGCAGTTCTTC. Amino acid sequence: CATSDRGGQPPYNEQFF.

With regard to this clone: The same CDR3 arises from other DNA sequences in this sample as well. The rearrangement joins TRBV28 to TRBJ2-7; D possibly corresponds to TRBD1 (5 bases). There are 13 residues in the CDR3. Trimming left V 3 bases short and J 3 bases short, with 9 bases between. Germline CDR1 MDHEN, CDR2 SYDVKM. The chain's CDR3 is CASSFGQGYEQYF. The CDR3 bases are TGTGCCAGCAGTTTCGGGCAGGGCTACGAGCAGTACTTC.

The gene calls are TRBV15 and TRBJ2-1; 8 nucleotides line up with TRBD1. Germline CDR1 and CDR2: LNHNV and YYDKDF (reference sequence). This CDR3 contains 16 residues. Losses at the gene ends were 2 bases for V and 8 bases for J; bases not matched to a gene: 11. The CDR3 here is CATSRTGQGRGYEQFF. The CDR3, as DNA: TGTGCCACCAGCAGAACCGGACAGGGACGAGGGTATGAGCAGTTCTTC.

The chain combines TRBV18 with TRBJ2-3; TRBD2 agrees at 11 bases. CDR1 is KGHSH, CDR2 LQKENI, per germline. CDR3 length: 18 residues. V gave up 4 bases and J gave up 4 bases; unmatched junction bases: 13. The CDR3 DNA reads TGTGCCAGCTCACTGTCTACTAGCGGGAGTCGTAGGGCAGATACGCAGTATTTT. It encodes CASSLSTSGSRRADTQYF.

V gene TRBV28 combines with J gene TRBJ2-1, with 11 bases fitting TRBD2. The CDR3 length is 16 residues. Trimming at V came to 6 bases and at J to 0 bases, leaving 4 bases not matched to a gene. Per germline, CDR1 MDHEN and CDR2 SYDVKM. CDR3 coding DNA: TGTGCCAGCAGCCCTAGCGGGAGGCCCTCCTACAATGAGCAGTTCTTC. Translating it yields CASSPSGRPSYNEQFF.